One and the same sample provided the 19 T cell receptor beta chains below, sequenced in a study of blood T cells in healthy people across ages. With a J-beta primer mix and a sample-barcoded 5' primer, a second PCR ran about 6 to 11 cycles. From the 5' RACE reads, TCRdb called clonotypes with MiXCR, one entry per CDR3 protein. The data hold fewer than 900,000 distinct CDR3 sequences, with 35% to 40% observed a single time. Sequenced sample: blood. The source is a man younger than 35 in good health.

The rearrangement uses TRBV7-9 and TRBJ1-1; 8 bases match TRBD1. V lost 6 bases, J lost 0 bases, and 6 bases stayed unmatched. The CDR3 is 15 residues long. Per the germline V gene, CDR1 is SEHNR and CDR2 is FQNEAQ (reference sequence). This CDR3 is CASRAGTGLNTEAFF. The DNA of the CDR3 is TGTGCCAGCAGAGCCGGGACAGGTTTGAACACTGAAGCTTTCTTT.

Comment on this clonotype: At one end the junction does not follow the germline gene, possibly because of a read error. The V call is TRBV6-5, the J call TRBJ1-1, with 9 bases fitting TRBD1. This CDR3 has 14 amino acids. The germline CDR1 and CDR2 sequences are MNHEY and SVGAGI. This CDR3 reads CAGSRTGESTEAFF. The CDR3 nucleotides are TGTGCCGGCAGTAGGACAGGGGAGAGCACTGAAGCTTTCTTT.

The CDR3 DNA is TGTGCCAGCAGTTACCGAGGGAGAATCCAAGAGACCTCCTACGAGCAGTACTTC. The encoded protein is CASSYRGRIQETSYEQYF. The chain combines TRBV6-2 or TRBV6-3 with TRBJ2-7; D might be TRBD2 (5 bases). Germline assignment: CDR1 MNHEY and CDR2 SVGEGT. Deletions cut 2 bases from V and 0 bases from J, with 20 bases between. The CDR3 runs to 18 residues.

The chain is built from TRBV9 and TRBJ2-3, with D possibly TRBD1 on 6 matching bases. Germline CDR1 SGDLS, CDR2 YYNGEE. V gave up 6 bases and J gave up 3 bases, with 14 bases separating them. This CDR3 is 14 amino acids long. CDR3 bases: TGTGCCAGCACCCCGGGACAAGGAACAGATACGCAGTATTTT. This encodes CASTPGQGTDTQYF.

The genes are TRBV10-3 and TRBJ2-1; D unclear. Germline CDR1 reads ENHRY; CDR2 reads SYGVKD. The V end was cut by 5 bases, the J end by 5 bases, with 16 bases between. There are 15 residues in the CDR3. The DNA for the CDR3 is TGTGCCATCAGTTACCCCGATTACAGAAACAATGAGCAGTTCTTC. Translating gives CAISYPDYRNNEQFF.

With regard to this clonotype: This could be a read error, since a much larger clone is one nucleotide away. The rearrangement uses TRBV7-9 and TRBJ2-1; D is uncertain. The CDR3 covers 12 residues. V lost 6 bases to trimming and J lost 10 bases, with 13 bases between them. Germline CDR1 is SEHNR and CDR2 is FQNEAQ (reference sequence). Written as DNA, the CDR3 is TGTGCCAGCAGTAGTCAGGTTTACGAGCAGTTCTTC. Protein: CASSSQVYEQFF.

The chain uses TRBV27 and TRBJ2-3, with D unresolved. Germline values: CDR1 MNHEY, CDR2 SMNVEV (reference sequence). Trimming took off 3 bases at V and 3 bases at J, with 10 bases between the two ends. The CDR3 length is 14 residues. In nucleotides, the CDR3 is TGTGCCAGCAGTTTTCAGAAAGGGACAGATACGCAGTATTTT. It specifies CASSFQKGTDTQYF.

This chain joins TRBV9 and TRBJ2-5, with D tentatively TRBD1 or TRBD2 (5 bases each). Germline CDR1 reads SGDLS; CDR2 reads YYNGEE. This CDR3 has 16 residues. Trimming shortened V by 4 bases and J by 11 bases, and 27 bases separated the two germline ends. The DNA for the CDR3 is TGTGCCAGCAGCTCAACCGGGACGGAGGTTACCTACGGGCAGTACTTC. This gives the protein CASSSTGTEVTYGQYF.

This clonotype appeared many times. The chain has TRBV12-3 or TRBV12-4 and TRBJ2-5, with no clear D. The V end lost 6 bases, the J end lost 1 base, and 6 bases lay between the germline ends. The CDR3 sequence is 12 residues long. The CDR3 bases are TGTGCCAGCAGGGGCAGCCAAGAGACCCAGTACTTC. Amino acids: CASRGSQETQYF.

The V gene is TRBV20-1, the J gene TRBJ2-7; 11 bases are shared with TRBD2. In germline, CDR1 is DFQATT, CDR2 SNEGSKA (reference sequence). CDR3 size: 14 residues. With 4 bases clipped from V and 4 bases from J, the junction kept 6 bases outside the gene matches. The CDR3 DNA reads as TGCAGTGCTATGGTTACTAGCGGGGGTTACGAGCAGTACTTC. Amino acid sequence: CSAMVTSGGYEQYF.

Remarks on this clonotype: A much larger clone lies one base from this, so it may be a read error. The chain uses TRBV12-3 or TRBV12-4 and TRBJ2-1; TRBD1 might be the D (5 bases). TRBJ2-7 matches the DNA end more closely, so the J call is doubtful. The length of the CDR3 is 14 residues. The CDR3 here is CASSPGIPYNEQYF. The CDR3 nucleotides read TGTGCCAGCAGTCCAGGGATTCCCTACAATGAGCAGTACTTC.

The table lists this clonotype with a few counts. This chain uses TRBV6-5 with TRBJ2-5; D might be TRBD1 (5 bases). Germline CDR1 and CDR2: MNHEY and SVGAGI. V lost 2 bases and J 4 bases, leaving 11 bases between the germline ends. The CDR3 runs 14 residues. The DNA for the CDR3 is TGTGCCAGCAGTTACAGGGGTCGCCCAGAGACCCAGTACTTC. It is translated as CASSYRGRPETQYF.

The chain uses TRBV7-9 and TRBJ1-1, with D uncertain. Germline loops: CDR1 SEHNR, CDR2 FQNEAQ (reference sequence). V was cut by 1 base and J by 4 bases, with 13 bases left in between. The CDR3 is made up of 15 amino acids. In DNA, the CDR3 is TGTGCCAGCAGCTTAGGAGTCCCCTTCGGCACTGAAGCTTTCTTT. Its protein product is CASSLGVPFGTEAFF.

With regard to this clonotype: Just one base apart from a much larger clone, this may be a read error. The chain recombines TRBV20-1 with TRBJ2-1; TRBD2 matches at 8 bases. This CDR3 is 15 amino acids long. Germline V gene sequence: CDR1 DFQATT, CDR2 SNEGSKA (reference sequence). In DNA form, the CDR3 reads TGCAGGGCTAGAGATCTAGCTAGCGGGTACAATGAGCAGTTCTTC. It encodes CRARDLASGYNEQFF.

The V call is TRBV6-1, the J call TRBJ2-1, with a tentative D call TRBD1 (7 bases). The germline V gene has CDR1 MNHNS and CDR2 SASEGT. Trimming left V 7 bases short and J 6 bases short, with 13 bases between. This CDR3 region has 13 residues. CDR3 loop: CASTGGQSNEQFF. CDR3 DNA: TGTGCCAGCACCGGGGGACAGAGCAATGAGCAGTTCTTC.

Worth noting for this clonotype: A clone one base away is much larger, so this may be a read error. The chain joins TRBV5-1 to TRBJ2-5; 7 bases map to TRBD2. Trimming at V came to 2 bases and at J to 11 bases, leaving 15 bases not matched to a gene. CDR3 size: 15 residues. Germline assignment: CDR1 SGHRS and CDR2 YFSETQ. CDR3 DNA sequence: TGCGCCAGCAGCTTAACGGTAGCGGGCGACAATGAGCAGTACTTC. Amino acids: CASSLTVAGDNEQYF.

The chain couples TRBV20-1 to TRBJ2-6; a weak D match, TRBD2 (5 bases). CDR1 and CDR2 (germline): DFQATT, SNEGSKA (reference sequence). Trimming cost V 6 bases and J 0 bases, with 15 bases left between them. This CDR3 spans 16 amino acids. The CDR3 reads CSAVRVATSGANVLTF. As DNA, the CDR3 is TGCAGTGCCGTGCGGGTCGCCACCTCTGGGGCCAACGTCCTGACTTTC.

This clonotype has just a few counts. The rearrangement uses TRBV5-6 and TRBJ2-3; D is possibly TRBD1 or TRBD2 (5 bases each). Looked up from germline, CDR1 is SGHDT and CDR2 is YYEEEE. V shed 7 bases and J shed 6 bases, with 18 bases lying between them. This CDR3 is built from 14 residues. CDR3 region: CASGGGGEEDTQYF. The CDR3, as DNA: TGTGCCAGCGGGGGTGGGGGAGAAGAGGATACGCAGTATTTT. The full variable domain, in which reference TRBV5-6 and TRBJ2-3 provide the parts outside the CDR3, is DAGVTQSPTHLIKTRGQQVTLRCSPKSGHDTVSWYQQALGQGPQFIFQYYEEEERQRGNFPDRFSGHQFPNYSSELNVNALLLGDSALYLCASGGGGEEDTQYFGPGTRLTVL.

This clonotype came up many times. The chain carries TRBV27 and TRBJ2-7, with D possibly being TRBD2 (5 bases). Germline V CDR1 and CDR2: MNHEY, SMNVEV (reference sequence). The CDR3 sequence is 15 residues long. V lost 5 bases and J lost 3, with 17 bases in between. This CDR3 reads CASSGRGSKVYEQYF. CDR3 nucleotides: TGTGCCAGCAGTGGTCGGGGAAGCAAGGTCTACGAGCAGTACTTC.